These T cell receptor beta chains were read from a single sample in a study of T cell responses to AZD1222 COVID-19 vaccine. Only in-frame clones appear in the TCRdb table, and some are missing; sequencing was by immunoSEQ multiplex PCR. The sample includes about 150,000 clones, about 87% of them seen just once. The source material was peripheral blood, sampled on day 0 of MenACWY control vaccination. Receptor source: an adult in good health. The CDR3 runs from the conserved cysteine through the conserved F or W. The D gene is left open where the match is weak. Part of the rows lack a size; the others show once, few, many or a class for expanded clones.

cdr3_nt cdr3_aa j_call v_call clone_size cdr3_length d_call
TGTGCCAGCTCAACTAGGTCAGATACGCAGTATTTT CASSTRSDTQYF TRBJ2-3 TRBV18 . 12 .
TGTGCCACCGGGGGGGGAAATCAGCCCCAGCATTTT CATGGGNQPQHF TRBJ1-5 TRBV10-3 . 12 .
TGTGCCAGCAGCCAAGTCGTAATTAGGGCGGGGAACACTGAAGCTTTCTTT CASSQVVIRAGNTEAFF TRBJ1-1 TRBV14 . 17 .
TGTGCCAGCAGTTATTCAGGGGGAGAGTACAATGAGCAGTTCTTC CASSYSGGEYNEQFF TRBJ2-1 TRBV6-6 . 15 TRBD1
TGTGCCAGCAGCTTCGGACAGGGCAGGGACATTCAGTACTTC CASSFGQGRDIQYF TRBJ2-4 TRBV7-9 . 14 TRBD1
TGCGCCAGCAGCCAAGGTACAGTGGAGCACACTGAAGCTTTCTTT CASSQGTVEHTEAFF TRBJ1-1 TRBV4-1 . 15 .
TGTGCCAGCAGTACCGATTGGGCCCAAGAGACCCAGTACTTC CASSTDWAQETQYF TRBJ2-5 TRBV7-2 . 14 .
TGTGCCATCAGTGAGTCAGCGGCGGAGGGAACTGAAGCTTTCTTT CAISESAAEGTEAFF TRBJ1-1 TRBV10-3 . 15 .
TGTGCCAGCAGTGAAGCGCGGCAGGGCGGCTACACCTTC CASSEARQGGYTF TRBJ1-2 TRBV6-1 . 13 .
TGTGCCAGCAGCTCGATAGGACAGGGGAGTCATGGCTACACCTTC CASSSIGQGSHGYTF TRBJ1-2 TRBV11-1 . 15 TRBD1
TGTGCTAGTGGTTTGGCTGGGGCCAACGTCCTGACTTTC CASGLAGANVLTF TRBJ2-6 TRBV12-5 . 13 .
TGTGCCAGCAGCTTGAGGTTTTACGCCGGACAGGGGTCCTACGAGCAGTACTTC CASSLRFYAGQGSYEQYF TRBJ2-7 TRBV5-8 . 18 TRBD1
TGTGCCAGCAGCTTAGATGGTTGGCAGGGCAATCAGCCCCAGCATTTT CASSLDGWQGNQPQHF TRBJ1-5 TRBV11-2 . 16 .
TGTGCCAGCAGTTACTCGCTGAGGAGCGATGGCTACACCTTC CASSYSLRSDGYTF TRBJ1-2 TRBV6-6 . 14 .
TGTGCCAGCAGTGAACGCAGATTTAATGAAAAACTGTTTTTT CASSERRFNEKLFF TRBJ1-4 TRBV6-1 once 14 .
TGTGCCAGCAAGGTCAGGGCCGGGGAGACCCAGTACTTC CASKVRAGETQYF TRBJ2-5 TRBV27 . 13 .
TGTGCCAGCAGTTTACGGACCATCTACGAGCAGTACTTC CASSLRTIYEQYF TRBJ2-7 TRBV12-3/TRBV12-4 . 13 .
TGTGCCAGCAGAAAAACAGGGGGGGAGAGAGGAGCCAAAAACATTCAGTACTTC CASRKTGGERGAKNIQYF TRBJ2-4 TRBV7-9 . 18 .
TGTGCCAGCAGCTTTAGCACCGGGGAGCTGTTTTTT CASSFSTGELFF TRBJ2-2 TRBV7-9 few 12 .
TGTGCCAGCAGCCCGCCATCGGGGTACACAGATACGCAGTATTTT CASSPPSGYTDTQYF TRBJ2-3 TRBV11-3 . 15 .
TGTGCCAGCAGTCAAGGACACTCTGGAAACACCATATATTTT CASSQGHSGNTIYF TRBJ1-3 TRBV28 . 14 .
TGTGCCAGCAGTTGGAGAGCAGGGGGCCCCGGGGAGCTGTTTTTT CASSWRAGGPGELFF TRBJ2-2 TRBV27 . 15 TRBD1
TGTGCCAGCAGCCAAGAATCTTACGGGACAGGAACGCAGTATTTT CASSQESYGTGTQYF TRBJ2-3 TRBV4-2 . 15 TRBD1
TGTGCCAGCAGCTTAGCCCCGACAGGGGGGAACACCATATATTTT CASSLAPTGGNTIYF TRBJ1-3 TRBV7-2 once 15 TRBD1
TGTGCCAGCAGCTTCAGCACTTCTCGGAATTCCTACGAGCAGTACTTC CASSFSTSRNSYEQYF TRBJ2-7 TRBV7-2 . 16 .
TGTGCCAGCAGCGACCCTAGAAGACTAGCGTCTTCCAATGAGCAGTTCTTC CASSDPRRLASSNEQFF TRBJ2-1 TRBV2 . 17 TRBD2
TGTGCCAGCAGCTTAGAGGGCGGGACGGCGAACTATGGCTACACCTTC CASSLEGGTANYGYTF TRBJ1-2 TRBV11-3 . 16 .
TGCGCCAGCAGCCCGGTGTCGACAGTGAACACTGAAGCTTTCTTT CASSPVSTVNTEAFF TRBJ1-1 TRBV5-1 . 15 .
TGTGCCAGCAGCAAAAGGGGCCTTGCGCAGGGGCGCCCTTCTAACTATGGCTACACCTTC CASSKRGLAQGRPSNYGYTF TRBJ1-2 TRBV21-1 . 20 .
TGTGCCATCAGTCGGGACTTAATCCAAGAGACCCAGTACTTC CAISRDLIQETQYF TRBJ2-5 TRBV10-3 once 14 .
TGTGCCAGCTCACCGAACGCAGGGCAGGATGGCTACACCTTC CASSPNAGQDGYTF TRBJ1-2 TRBV18 . 14 .
TGTGCCAGCAGCTTAGTACCAGCGGGAAGGGGAGACAATGAGCAGTTCTTC CASSLVPAGRGDNEQFF TRBJ2-1 TRBV7-8 . 17 TRBD2
TGTGCCACCGGAAAAACTAGCGGGAGTTCCTACGAGCAGTACTTC CATGKTSGSSYEQYF TRBJ2-7 TRBV10-3 . 15 TRBD2
TGTGCCAGCAGCGAAAGGGCGAATGATGGCTACACCTTC CASSERANDGYTF TRBJ1-2 TRBV7-8 once 13 .
TGTGCCAGTAGTATAGTTCGCAGCTCCTACGAGCAGTACTTC CASSIVRSSYEQYF TRBJ2-7 TRBV19 few 14 .
TGTGCCAGCTCACCACAACAGGTGGGGACTGAAGCTTTCTTT CASSPQQVGTEAFF TRBJ1-1 TRBV18 . 14 .
TGTGCCAGTAGTATTTACCTTTTCTCCTACAATGAGCAGTTCTTC CASSIYLFSYNEQFF TRBJ2-1 TRBV19 . 15 .
TGTGCCAGCAGTCCCGGGACTTCCTACGAGCAGTACTTC CASSPGTSYEQYF TRBJ2-7 TRBV2 . 13 .
TGCGCCAGCAGCGAAGATATAGCGGGAGTGGCAGATACGCAGTATTTT CASSEDIAGVADTQYF TRBJ2-3 TRBV5-1 . 16 TRBD2
TGCGCCAGCACCACCGGGACAGGCAATTCACCCCTCCACTTT CASTTGTGNSPLHF TRBJ1-6 TRBV4-1 . 14 TRBD1
TGTGCCAGCAGCTTATTAGCCAGTTTGAACACTGAAGCTTTCTTT CASSLLASLNTEAFF TRBJ1-1 TRBV7-2 . 15 .
TGTGCCAGCAGGAACACCGGGACCCGATATTCGCAGTACTTC CASRNTGTRYSQYF TRBJ2-7 TRBV2 few 14 .
TGTGCCAGCAGCCCGGACTCCGGGACCCAGTACTTC CASSPDSGTQYF TRBJ2-5 TRBV7-9 . 12 .
TGTGCCAGCAGTAAGACCGAGAACACTGAAGCTTTCTTT CASSKTENTEAFF TRBJ1-1 TRBV27 . 13 .
TGCGCCAGCAGCCAAGGTTATAGCGGGAGCTACGAGCAGTACTTC CASSQGYSGSYEQYF TRBJ2-7 TRBV4-1 . 15 TRBD2
TGTGCCAGCAGTGACGCTGATGGAAGCTATAATGAAAAACTGTTTTTT CASSDADGSYNEKLFF TRBJ1-4 TRBV6-1 . 16 .
TGTGCCAGCTCACCAACCTCACCCGGGGCCAACGTCCTGACTTTC CASSPTSPGANVLTF TRBJ2-6 TRBV18 . 15 .
TGTGCCAGCAGTGCTGGCCAGACCTCTGGGGCCAACGTCCTGACTTTC CASSAGQTSGANVLTF TRBJ2-6 TRBV6-4 . 16 .
TGTGCCTGGTGGACAAAGATGAACACTGAAGCTTTCTTT CAWWTKMNTEAFF TRBJ1-1 TRBV30 . 13 .
TGTGCCAGCAGCGGGCGAGACAGTGCAGATACGCAGTATTTT CASSGRDSADTQYF TRBJ2-3 TRBV5-4 . 14 .
TGCGCCAGCAGCGCTTATAGTGGGAGCACAGATACGCAGTATTTT CASSAYSGSTDTQYF TRBJ2-3 TRBV5-1 . 15 .
TGTGCCAGCGGCTACCGCGTGGTGGATACGCAGTATTTT CASGYRVVDTQYF TRBJ2-3 TRBV6-6 . 13 .